One sample yielded the 21 T cell receptor beta chains listed below, sequenced in a study of blood T cells in healthy people across ages (dated by TCRdb to about 2015). Library method: 5' RACE. The sequencer was an Illumina HiSeq 2500. A second PCR of 7 to 11 cycles was performed with a sample-barcoded 5' primer and a J-beta primer mix. TCRdb reanalyzed the raw reads on its own, using fastp at Q25 for trimming and MiXCR for clone calling, and kept in-frame beta chains. Under each unique CDR3 protein, matching rows form one entry showing the most common genes and DNA. Present in this sample are more than 650,000 distinct CDR3 sequences, roughly 24% of which were seen just once. Clones ranked in the top ten supply 3% of the sample. These data also formed part of another study, on T cells of mothers and their children.

Source material: blood. All receptors come from a boy between 10 and 17 years old in good health.

This clonotype was found a few times. The J gene is TRBJ2-7, the V gene TRBV6-1, with D perhaps matching TRBD1 (6 bases). V lost 7 bases and J lost 4, with 23 bases in between. The germline V gene encodes CDR1 MNHNS and CDR2 SASEGT. The CDR3 consists of 16 residues. The DNA for the CDR3 is TGTGCCAGCAAAGAAGACACCGGGACATTTTCTTACGAGCAGTACGTC. It codes for CASKEDTGTFSYEQYV.

This clonotype was recorded a few times. This rearrangement joins TRBV7-9 to TRBJ2-1; D ambiguous. The length of the CDR3 is 15 residues. Trimming left V 2 bases short and J 2 bases short, with 10 bases between. CDR1 SEHNR and CDR2 FQNEAQ come from the germline V gene (reference sequence). The DNA for the CDR3 is TGTGCCAGCAGCTTAAAGCGAGGCCCCTACAATGAGCAGTTCTTC. It translates to CASSLKRGPYNEQFF.

The V gene is TRBV30, the J gene TRBJ2-5, with TRBD1 matching over 9 bases. There are 13 residues in the CDR3. Germline CDR1 GTSNPN, CDR2 SVGIG (reference sequence). Trimming at V came to 5 bases and at J to 7 bases, leaving 8 bases not matched to a gene. The CDR3 DNA reads TGTGCCTGGGACTACAGGGGGCTGGGGACCCAGTACTTC. The encoded protein is CAWDYRGLGTQYF.

The V and J genes are TRBV11-1 and TRBJ2-7, with D perhaps matching TRBD1 or TRBD2 (5 bases each). Between the trimmed V and J ends, which lost 4 bases and 7 bases, there was a span of 29 bases. From germline, CDR1 is SGHAT and CDR2 FQDESV (reference sequence). The CDR3 is made up of 18 amino acids. CDR3 nucleotides: TGTGCCAGCAGCTCGAGCGGATATCACGAAGGGGAAATATTGGAGCAGTACTTC. The encoded protein is CASSSSGYHEGEILEQYF.

Regarding this clonotype: This is likely a read error, given that the CDR3 carries no conserved phenylalanine or tryptophan at its end. This rearrangement joins TRBV12-3 or TRBV12-4 to TRBJ2-5; 13 bases agree with TRBD2. With V trimmed by 6 bases and J by 3 bases, 7 bases remained unmatched. The CDR3 totals 16 residues. CDR3: CASSDTGTSGKETQYS. The CDR3 DNA follows: TGTGCCAGCAGCGATACCGGGACTAGCGGGAAAGAGACCCAGTACTCC.

This clonotype showed up many times. This chain connects TRBV6-4 to TRBJ1-2; D uncertain. Trimming took off 2 bases at V and 8 bases at J, with 12 bases between the two ends. The CDR3 totals 13 residues. Looked up from germline, CDR1 is MRHNA and CDR2 is SNTAGT. The CDR3 here is CASSDGVSGGYTF. The DNA for the CDR3 is TGTGCCAGCAGTGACGGGGTTTCGGGGGGCTACACCTTC.

In its sample, this clonotype was seen a few times. V and J are TRBV28 and TRBJ1-5; 7 bases map to TRBD1. The CDR3 has 12 residues. After removal of 8 bases from V and 3 bases from J, the junction contained 1 base not matched to a gene. Germline V gene data show CDR1 as MDHEN and CDR2 as SYDVKM. CDR3 sequence (DNA): TGTGCCAGCGGACAGGCCAATCAGCCCCAGCATTTT. Translated, it gives CASGQANQPQHF.

This chain joins TRBV2 and TRBJ2-3; 9 bases fit TRBD2. The CDR3 contains 13 residues. Germline V gene sequence: CDR1 SNHLY, CDR2 FYNNEI. Trimming cost V 2 bases and J 8 bases; bases outside gene matches: 2. The CDR3 region is CASSEMGLATQYF. CDR3 coding DNA: TGTGCCAGCAGTGAAATGGGACTAGCTACGCAGTATTTT.

This clonotype has a single count. The V and J genes are TRBV12-3 or TRBV12-4 and TRBJ1-1; D might be TRBD1 (5 bases). The V end lost 7 bases, the J end lost 4 bases, and 16 bases lay between the germline ends. The CDR3 has 14 residues. CDR3 sequence (DNA): TGTGCCAGCACCCCGCAAGTGGGGGGCACTGAAGCTTTCTTT. Its protein product is CASTPQVGGTEAFF.

This clonotype was counted between two and nine times. The chain is built from TRBV12-3 or TRBV12-4 and TRBJ2-6; a weak D match, TRBD1 (6 bases). This CDR3 has 16 amino acids. The V gene lost 9 bases and the J gene lost 4 bases, with 19 bases spanning the gap. The DNA for the CDR3 is TGTGCCAGTCGTTCCGGGCAGGGGCAGGGGGCCAACGTCCTGACTTTC. It specifies CASRSGQGQGANVLTF.

This clonotype was recorded a few times. This chain joins TRBV20-1 and TRBJ2-7; 9 bases are a match to TRBD1. Germline CDR1 is DFQATT and CDR2 is SNEGSKA (reference sequence). Trimming removed 5 bases from V and 0 bases from J; junction bases left unmatched: 8. The CDR3 spans 15 residues. CDR3 nucleotides: TGCAGTGCTGGCCCCGCGGGACAGGGCTCCTACGAGCAGTACTTC. It specifies CSAGPAGQGSYEQYF.

V and J are TRBV9 and TRBJ1-2; the D gene is possibly TRBD1 (5 bases). CDR1 and CDR2 (germline): SGDLS, YYNGEE. The CDR3 is made up of 16 amino acids. V was cut by 4 bases and J by 4 bases, with 20 bases left in between. The CDR3 DNA reads as TGTGCCAGCAGCCCCCAACCTCTCGGGGGATTCTATGGCTACACCTTC. It codes for CASSPQPLGGFYGYTF.

This sequence joins TRBV20-1 and TRBJ1-2; D is undetermined. The CDR3 runs 11 residues. CDR1 DFQATT and CDR2 SNEGSKA come from the germline V gene (reference sequence). Trimming took 7 bases from V and 4 from J, leaving 10 bases between them. The CDR3 protein is CSVPGSYGYTF. The DNA for the CDR3 is TGCAGTGTTCCGGGGTCCTATGGCTACACCTTC.

The table lists this clonotype with a few counts. The chain joins TRBV28 to TRBJ2-5; no reliable D call. The CDR3 contains 14 residues. With 3 bases removed from V and 2 bases from J, the gap between germline ends came to 10 bases. Germline V gene data show CDR1 as MDHEN and CDR2 as SYDVKM. The CDR3 DNA reads as TGTGCCAGCAGTTTTTACGCCGTTCAAGAGACCCAGTACTTC. Its translation is CASSFYAVQETQYF.

This clonotype showed up just a few times. The CDR3 region has the DNA TGTGCCAGCAGCCCCCTCCAATACCACGAGCAGTACTTC. Residues: CASSPLQYHEQYF. The J gene is TRBJ2-7, the V gene TRBV12-3 or TRBV12-4; D gene uncertain. CDR3 length equals 13 residues. The V gene lost 6 bases and the J gene lost 5 bases, with 14 bases spanning the gap.

CDR3 bases: TGTGCCAGCAGCCAAGATCTGCCGACACAGACTAGCGGGGGATCCTACGAGCAGTACTTC. It is translated as CASSQDLPTQTSGGSYEQYF. This chain links TRBV4-2 with TRBJ2-7; 12 nucleotides agree with TRBD2. V gave up 0 bases and J gave up 1 base; unmatched junction bases: 13. The CDR3 loop spans 20 amino acids. The germline V gene encodes CDR1 LGHNA and CDR2 YNFKEQ.

This clonotype turned up a few times. V gene TRBV7-2 combines with J gene TRBJ1-4; no reliable D call. The CDR3 has 15 amino acids. The germline V and J ends were trimmed by 5 bases and 4 bases, with 14 bases remaining between them. Germline loops: CDR1 SGHTA, CDR2 FQGNSA. In DNA, the CDR3 is TGTGCCAGCAGCGCGGGGTGGTACGGTAATGAAAAACTGTTTTTT. The encoded protein is CASSAGWYGNEKLFF.

This clonotype was seen a single time. V and J are TRBV5-1 and TRBJ2-1, with D unresolved. Germline CDR1 reads SGHRS; CDR2 reads YFSETQ. V lost 0 bases and J lost 5, with 12 bases in between. The CDR3 spans 15 residues. The CDR3: CASSLDPSPDNEQFF. DNA of the CDR3: TGCGCCAGCAGCTTGGACCCTTCCCCGGACAATGAGCAGTTCTTC. Drawing the rest from reference TRBV5-1 and TRBJ2-1, the complete variable domain is KAGVTQTPRYLIKTRGQQVTLSCSPISGHRSVSWYQQTPGQGLQFLFEYFSETQRNKGNFPGRFSGRQFSNSRSEMNVSTLELGDSALYLCASSLDPSPDNEQFFGPGTRLTVL.

This sequence joins TRBV2 and TRBJ2-5; D is possibly TRBD2 (6 bases). Trimming pared 7 bases from V and 5 bases from J, leaving 11 bases between. The CDR3 totals 12 residues. The V gene's germline CDR1 is SNHLY and CDR2 FYNNEI. This CDR3 is CASMEGGETQYF. CDR3 bases: TGTGCCAGCATGGAGGGCGGCGAGACCCAGTACTTC.

V and J are TRBV14 and TRBJ1-2; D remains ambiguous. Trimming removed 0 bases at V and 1 base at J, with 6 bases between. CDR3 length equals 14 residues. Germline V gene lookup returns CDR1 SGHDN and CDR2 FVKESK. The CDR3 loop is CASSQENRNYGYTF. CDR3 bases: TGTGCCAGCAGCCAAGAAAACCGTAACTATGGCTACACCTTC. Variable domain in full (rest from reference TRBV14 and TRBJ1-2): EAGVTQFPSHSVIEKGQTVTLRCDPISGHDNLYWYRRVMGKEIKFLLHFVKESKQDESGMPNNRFLAERTGGTYSTLKVQPAELEDSGVYFCASSQENRNYGYTFGSGTRLTVV.

This clonotype was picked up a small number of times. V usage is TRBV4-2 and J usage is TRBJ2-5; perhaps TRBD1 as D (5 bases). The DNA matches TRBJ2-1 better at its end, which makes the J call doubtful. The germline gives CDR1 LGHNA, CDR2 YNFKEQ. The CDR3 is 13 residues long. In DNA, the CDR3 is TGTGCCGGCCAAGGGGAAATCGAAAATGAGCAGTTCTTC. Its protein product is CAGQGEIENEQFF.